This T cell receptor (beta chain) was sequenced for a study of shared clonotypes between healthy human individuals. Overall study: Three plates were used per donor for CD4 naive, three for CD4 memory, two for CD8 naive and one for CD8 memory. Findings of the study overall: Larger richness was generally estimated for naive than memory subsets. What limited the represented genetic and exposure-history diversity was the small number of donors.

Profiled with immunoSEQ multiplex PCR; TCRdb holds only in-frame clones, not every one. The data contain around 940,000 clones, about 80% of them singletons. Donors were healthy HIV-negative adults without recent acute infections or vaccinations. In regard to this clone: What it binds is not known.

The clonotype originates from a man between 18 and 35 years old in good health. The sequencing input was memory CD4+ T cells sorted from blood. Documented subset: CD45RA-negative fraction.

The CDR3 bases are TGTGCCAGCAGCTTAAATGGGATGGAGACCCAGTACTTC. This codes for CASSLNGMETQYF. V gene TRBV7-2 combines with J gene TRBJ2-5; no clear D gene. This CDR3 is built from 13 residues. CDR1 is SGHTA and CDR2 is FQGNSA in the germline V gene. Trimming shortened V by 2 bases and J by 5 bases, and 9 bases separated the two germline ends.